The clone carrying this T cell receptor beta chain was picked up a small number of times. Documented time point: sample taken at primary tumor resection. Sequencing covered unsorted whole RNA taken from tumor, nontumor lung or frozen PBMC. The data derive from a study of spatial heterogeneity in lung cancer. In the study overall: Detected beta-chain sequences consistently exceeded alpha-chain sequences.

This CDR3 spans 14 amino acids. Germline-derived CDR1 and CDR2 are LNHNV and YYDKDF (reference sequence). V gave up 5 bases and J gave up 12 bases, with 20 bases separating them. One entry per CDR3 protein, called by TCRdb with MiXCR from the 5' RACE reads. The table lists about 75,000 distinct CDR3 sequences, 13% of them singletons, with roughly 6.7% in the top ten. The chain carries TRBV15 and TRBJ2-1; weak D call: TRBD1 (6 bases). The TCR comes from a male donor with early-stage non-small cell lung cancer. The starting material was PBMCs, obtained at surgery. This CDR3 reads CATSLTLGGVGQFF. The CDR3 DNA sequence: TGTGCCACCAGCCTCACCTTAGGGGGTGTAGGGCAGTTCTTC.